Listed here are 16 T cell receptor beta chains from one sample, sequenced in a study of T cell changes during pregnancy in multiple sclerosis. Clones were sequenced by immunoSEQ multiplex PCR, and TCRdb holds only the in-frame ones, with some missing. The sample contains under 70,000 clones, around 91% of which appear only once. The sample was peripheral blood, taken after pregnancy. All receptors come from a female donor in good health, enrolled as a control in a pregnancy study.

This chain connects TRBV29-1 to TRBJ1-1; D might be TRBD1 (5 bases). V shed 6 bases and J shed 4 bases, with 15 bases lying between them. This CDR3 comprises 13 residues. Per the germline V gene, CDR1 is SQVTM and CDR2 is ANQGSEA. In DNA form, the CDR3 reads TGCAGCGTGGAGCGGGACTCCGGCACTGAAGCTTTCTTT. This codes for CSVERDSGTEAFF.

This clone appeared a few times. This rearrangement joins TRBV10-2 to TRBJ1-1; D not resolved. The ends were cut back, 1 base at V and 4 bases at J, with 7 bases in the middle. Germline CDR1 is WSHSY and CDR2 is SAAADI. This CDR3 has 13 residues. The CDR3 DNA sequence: TGCGCCAGCAGTGAGTTTACGGGCACTGAAGCTTTCTTT. Its translation: CASSEFTGTEAFF.

The chain couples TRBV7-9 to TRBJ2-3, with 9 bases that match TRBD2. Per germline, CDR1 SEHNR and CDR2 FQNEAQ (reference sequence). The V and J ends lost 5 bases and 1 base, in that order; junction bases with no gene match: 7. The CDR3 covers 16 residues. DNA of the CDR3: TGTGCCAGCAGCCCCTTGGCGGGGGGGCGCACAGATACGCAGTATTTT. The encoded protein is CASSPLAGGRTDTQYF.

The CDR3 is CASSQDLAVYTF. CDR3 DNA: TGCGCCAGCAGCCAAGATTTGGCGGTCTACACCTTC. The genes are TRBV4-3 and TRBJ1-2, with no clear D. Germline-derived CDR1 and CDR2 are LGHNA and YSLEER. The CDR3 totals 12 residues. V lost 0 bases to trimming and J lost 10 bases, with 9 bases between them.

The chain joins TRBV5-1 to TRBJ1-2, with D tentatively TRBD1 (5 bases). The CDR3 spans 15 residues. In germline, CDR1 is SGHRS, CDR2 YFSETQ. Trimming removed 0 bases at V and 5 bases at J, with 14 bases between. Here the CDR3 reads CASSLGSGQTYGYTF. CDR3 sequence (DNA): TGCGCCAGCAGCTTGGGTTCTGGACAAACGTATGGCTACACCTTC.

The V gene is TRBV5-6, the J gene TRBJ2-7; 7 bases map to TRBD1. Germline V gene sequence: CDR1 SGHDT, CDR2 YYEEEE. CDR3 size: 15 residues. The J segment lost 2 bases and the V segment lost 0 bases, leaving 5 bases of the junction unmatched. The CDR3 sequence is CASSLGGTETYEQYF. The CDR3 region has the DNA TGTGCCAGCAGCTTGGGTGGGACAGAAACCTACGAGCAGTACTTC.

This rearrangement joins TRBV27 to TRBJ1-5; 8 bases map to TRBD1. This CDR3 comprises 16 residues. V trimming: 6 bases; J trimming: 0 bases; junction bases outside the gene matches: 7. CDR1 is MNHEY, CDR2 SMNVEV, per germline (reference sequence). CDR3: CASSITGTGSNQPQHF. CDR3 nucleotides: TGTGCCAGCAGCATCACCGGGACAGGTAGCAATCAGCCCCAGCATTTT.

The chain joins TRBV7-2 to TRBJ2-1; 10 bases line up with TRBD2. J was trimmed by 5 bases and V by 6 bases; bases with no gene match: 4. The CDR3 is 14 residues long. The germline gives CDR1 SGHTA, CDR2 FQGNSA. The CDR3 nucleotides read TGTGCCAGCAGAAAGCGGGGGGGGGACAATGAGCAGTTCTTC. This encodes CASRKRGGDNEQFF.

The V gene is TRBV6-1, the J gene TRBJ1-4, with D perhaps matching TRBD1 (6 bases). This CDR3 contains 14 residues. V was clipped by 3 bases and J by 7 bases, with 12 bases between them. Per germline, CDR1 MNHNS and CDR2 SASEGT. CDR3 sequence: CASSDGGLSEKLFF. The CDR3 coding sequence is TGTGCCAGCAGTGATGGGGGCTTGTCTGAAAAACTGTTTTTT.

The J gene is TRBJ2-7, the V gene TRBV19; possible D gene TRBD1, 6 bases. Between the trimmed V and J ends, which lost 5 bases and 0 bases, there was a span of 14 bases. Germline loops: CDR1 LNHDA, CDR2 SQIVND (reference sequence). CDR3 length: 15 residues. The CDR3 loop reads CASSSTQGSSYEQYF. The CDR3 nucleotides read TGTGCCAGTAGTTCCACACAGGGAAGCTCCTACGAGCAGTACTTC.

The gene calls are TRBV18 and TRBJ1-3; TRBD1 matches at 11 bases. Germline values: CDR1 KGHSH, CDR2 LQKENI. V lost 3 bases to trimming and J lost 8 bases; unmatched junction nucleotides: 3. This CDR3 is 14 amino acids long. The CDR3 nucleotides read TGTGCCAGCTCACCCGGGACAGGGGGATACACCATATATTTT. This codes for CASSPGTGGYTIYF.

The chain links TRBV5-4 to TRBJ2-7; maybe TRBD2 (5 bases). Trimming removed 3 bases at V and 0 bases at J, with 13 bases between. Germline V CDR1 and CDR2: SGHNT, YYREEE (reference sequence). The CDR3 totals 15 residues. This CDR3 is CASSSTRDISYEQYF. CDR3 bases: TGTGCCAGCAGCTCAACTAGGGATATCTCCTACGAGCAGTACTTC.

By proportion, this clone is medium-sized. The chain combines TRBV6-4 with TRBJ2-2; D is perhaps TRBD2 (5 bases). The CDR3 is 14 amino acids. V was trimmed by 3 bases and J by 6 bases, leaving 11 bases between them. The V gene's germline CDR1 is MRHNA and CDR2 SNTAGT. Written as DNA, the CDR3 is TGTGCCAGCAGTGAAAGCAACGGGGCCGGGGAGCTGTTTTTT. Protein sequence: CASSESNGAGELFF.

The chain has TRBV5-4 and TRBJ2-3; 8 bases map to TRBD2. CDR1 and CDR2 (germline): SGHNT, YYREEE (reference sequence). This CDR3 is built from 16 residues. The junction had 8 bases not matched to a gene; V was cut back by 1 base and J by 4 bases. The CDR3 DNA reads TGTGCCAGCAGCTTGCCGGCGGGGGGTAGGCCAGATACGCAGTATTTT. It specifies CASSLPAGGRPDTQYF.

The J gene is TRBJ1-1, the V gene TRBV2; no definite D call. Germline V CDR1 and CDR2: SNHLY, FYNNEI. Between the trimmed V and J ends, which lost 3 bases and 0 bases, there was a span of 8 bases. The CDR3 sequence is 14 residues long. CDR3 bases: TGTGCCAGCAGTGAGGGCAGGATGAACACTGAAGCTTTCTTT. Protein: CASSEGRMNTEAFF.

This chain connects TRBV7-9 to TRBJ2-3; the D gene is possibly TRBD2 (6 bases). V lost 6 bases and J lost 1, with 11 bases in between. CDR1 is SEHNR and CDR2 is FQNEAQ in the germline V gene (reference sequence). The CDR3 loop spans 14 amino acids. Here the CDR3 reads CASRLAPGTDTQYF. CDR3 nucleotides: TGTGCCAGCAGACTAGCCCCTGGCACAGATACGCAGTATTTT.